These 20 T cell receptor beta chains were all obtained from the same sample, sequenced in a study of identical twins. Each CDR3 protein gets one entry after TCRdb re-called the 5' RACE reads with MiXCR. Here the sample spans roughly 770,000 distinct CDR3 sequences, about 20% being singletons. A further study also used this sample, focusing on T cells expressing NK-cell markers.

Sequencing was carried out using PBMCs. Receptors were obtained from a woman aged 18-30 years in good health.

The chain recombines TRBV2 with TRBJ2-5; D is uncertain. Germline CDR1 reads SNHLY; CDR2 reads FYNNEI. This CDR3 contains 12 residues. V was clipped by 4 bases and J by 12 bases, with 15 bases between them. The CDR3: CASSGGITAKYF. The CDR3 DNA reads TGTGCCAGCAGTGGGGGAATCACAGCAAAGTACTTC.

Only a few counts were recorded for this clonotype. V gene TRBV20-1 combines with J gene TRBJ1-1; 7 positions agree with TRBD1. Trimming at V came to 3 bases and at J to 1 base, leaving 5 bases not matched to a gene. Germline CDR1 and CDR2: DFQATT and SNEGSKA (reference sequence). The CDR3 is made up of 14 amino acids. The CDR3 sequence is CSARRTGANTEAFF. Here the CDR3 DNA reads TGCAGTGCTAGGCGAACAGGGGCGAACACTGAAGCTTTCTTT.

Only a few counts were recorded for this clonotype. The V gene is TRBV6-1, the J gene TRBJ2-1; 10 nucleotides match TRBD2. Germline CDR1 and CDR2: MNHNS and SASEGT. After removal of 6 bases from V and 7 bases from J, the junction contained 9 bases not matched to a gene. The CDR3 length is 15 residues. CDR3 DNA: TGTGCCAGCAGGAGGACTAGCGGTATTTGGAATGAGCAGTTCTTC. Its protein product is CASRRTSGIWNEQFF.

The CDR3 sequence is CASSQFTRTSGDSYEQYF. CDR3 DNA sequence: TGCGCCAGCAGCCAATTCACCCGGACTAGCGGGGACTCCTACGAGCAGTACTTC. This rearrangement joins TRBV4-3 to TRBJ2-7, with 12 bases fitting TRBD2. This CDR3 has 18 residues. Looked up from germline, CDR1 is LGHNA and CDR2 is YSLEER. After removal of 2 bases from V and 0 bases from J, the junction contained 8 bases not matched to a gene.

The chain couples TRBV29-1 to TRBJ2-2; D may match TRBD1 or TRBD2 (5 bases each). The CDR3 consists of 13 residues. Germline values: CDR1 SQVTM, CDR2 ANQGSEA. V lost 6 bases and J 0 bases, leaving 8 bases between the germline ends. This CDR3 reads CSVPGPNTGELFF. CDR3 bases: TGCAGCGTACCGGGACCGAACACCGGGGAGCTGTTTTTT.

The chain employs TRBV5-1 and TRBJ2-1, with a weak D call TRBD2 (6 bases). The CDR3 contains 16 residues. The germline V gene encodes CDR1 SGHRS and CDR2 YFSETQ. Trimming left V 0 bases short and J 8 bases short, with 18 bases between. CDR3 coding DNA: TGCGCCAGCAGCTTGGGTTCGGCTAGCGTATCTCATGAGCAGTTCTTC. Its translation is CASSLGSASVSHEQFF.

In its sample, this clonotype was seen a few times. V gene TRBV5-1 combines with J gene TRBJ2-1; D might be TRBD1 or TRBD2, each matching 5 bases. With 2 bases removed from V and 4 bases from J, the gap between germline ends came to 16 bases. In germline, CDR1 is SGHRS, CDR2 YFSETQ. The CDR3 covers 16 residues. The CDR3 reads CASSLNRDRLYNEQFF. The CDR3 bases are TGCGCCAGCAGCTTAAACCGGGACCGACTTTACAATGAGCAGTTCTTC. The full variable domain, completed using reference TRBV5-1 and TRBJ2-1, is KAGVTQTPRYLIKTRGQQVTLSCSPISGHRSVSWYQQTPGQGLQFLFEYFSETQRNKGNFPGRFSGRQFSNSRSEMNVSTLELGDSALYLCASSLNRDRLYNEQFFGPGTRLTVL.

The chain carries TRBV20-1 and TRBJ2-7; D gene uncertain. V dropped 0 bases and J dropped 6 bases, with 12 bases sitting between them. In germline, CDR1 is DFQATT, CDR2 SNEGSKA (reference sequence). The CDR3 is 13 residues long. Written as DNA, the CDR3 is TGCAGTGCTAGAGATGTAGGAGACGGCGAGCAGTACTTC. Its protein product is CSARDVGDGEQYF.

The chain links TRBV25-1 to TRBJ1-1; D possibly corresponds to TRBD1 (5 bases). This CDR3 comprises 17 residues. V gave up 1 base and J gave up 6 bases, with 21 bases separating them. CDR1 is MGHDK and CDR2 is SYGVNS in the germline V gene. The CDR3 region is CASSEFGGVGFVAEAFF. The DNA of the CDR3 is TGTGCCAGCAGTGAATTTGGGGGTGTTGGATTCGTGGCTGAAGCTTTCTTT.

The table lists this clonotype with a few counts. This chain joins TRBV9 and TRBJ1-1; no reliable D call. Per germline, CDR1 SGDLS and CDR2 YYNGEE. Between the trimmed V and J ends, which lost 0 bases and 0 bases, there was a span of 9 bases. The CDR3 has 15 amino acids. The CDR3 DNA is TGTGCCAGCAGCGTAGTAAGCGGCATGAACACTGAAGCTTTCTTT. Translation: CASSVVSGMNTEAFF.

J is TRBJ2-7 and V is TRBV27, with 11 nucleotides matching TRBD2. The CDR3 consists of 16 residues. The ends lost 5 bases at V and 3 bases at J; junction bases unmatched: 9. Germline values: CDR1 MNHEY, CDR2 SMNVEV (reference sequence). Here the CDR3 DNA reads TGTGCCAGCAGTCCGACTTCGACTAGCGGGATCTACGAGCAGTACTTC. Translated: CASSPTSTSGIYEQYF.

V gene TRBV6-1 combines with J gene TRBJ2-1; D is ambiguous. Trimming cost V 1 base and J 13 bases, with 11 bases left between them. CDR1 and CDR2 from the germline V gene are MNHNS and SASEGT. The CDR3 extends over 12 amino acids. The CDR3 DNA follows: TGTGCCAGCAGTGAAGTGAAGGACCTACAGTTCTTC. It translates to CASSEVKDLQFF.

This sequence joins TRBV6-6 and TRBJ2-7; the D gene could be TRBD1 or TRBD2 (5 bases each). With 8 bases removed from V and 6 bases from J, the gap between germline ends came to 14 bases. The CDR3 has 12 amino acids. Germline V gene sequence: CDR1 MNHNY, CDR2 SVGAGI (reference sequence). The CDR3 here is CASAMRGSEQYF. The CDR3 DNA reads TGTGCCAGCGCGATGAGGGGTTCCGAGCAGTACTTC.

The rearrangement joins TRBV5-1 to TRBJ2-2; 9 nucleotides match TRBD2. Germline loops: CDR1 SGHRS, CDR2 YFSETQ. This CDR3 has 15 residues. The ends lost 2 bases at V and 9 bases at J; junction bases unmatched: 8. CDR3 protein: CASSFAGGPFRELFF. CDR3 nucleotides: TGCGCCAGCAGCTTTGCGGGAGGGCCTTTCCGGGAGCTGTTTTTT.

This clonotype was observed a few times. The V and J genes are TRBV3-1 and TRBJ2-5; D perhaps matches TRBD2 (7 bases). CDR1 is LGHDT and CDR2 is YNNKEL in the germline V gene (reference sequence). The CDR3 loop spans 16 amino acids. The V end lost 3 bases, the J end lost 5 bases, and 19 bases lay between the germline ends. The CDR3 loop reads CASSQPSLGGAETQYF. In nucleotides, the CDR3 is TGTGCCAGCAGCCAGCCGAGTCTAGGGGGGGCGGAGACCCAGTACTTC.

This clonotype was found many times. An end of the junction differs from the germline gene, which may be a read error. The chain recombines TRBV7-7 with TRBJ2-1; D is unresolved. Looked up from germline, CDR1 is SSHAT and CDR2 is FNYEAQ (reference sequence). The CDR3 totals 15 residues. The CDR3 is CASSPNPGRFDEQFF. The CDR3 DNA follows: TGTGCTAGCAGCCCGAACCCTGGTCGATTCGATGAGCAGTTCTTC.

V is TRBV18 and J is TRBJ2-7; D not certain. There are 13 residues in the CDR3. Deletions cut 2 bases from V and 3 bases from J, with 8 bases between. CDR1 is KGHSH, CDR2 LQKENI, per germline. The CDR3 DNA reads TGTGCCAGCTCACCATCGCAAAACTACGAGCAGTACTTC. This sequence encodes CASSPSQNYEQYF. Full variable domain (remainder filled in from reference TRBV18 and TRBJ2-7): NAGVMQNPRHLVRRRGQEARLRCSPMKGHSHVYWYRQLPEEGLKFMVYLQKENIIDESGMPKERFSAEFPKEGPSILRIQQVVRGDSAAYFCASSPSQNYEQYFGPGTRLTVT.

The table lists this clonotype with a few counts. As DNA, the CDR3 is TGTGCCAGCAGCAACATGCGGACAGCTGAGCAGTTCTTC. Translation gives CASSNMRTAEQFF. The chain links TRBV7-2 to TRBJ2-1; weak D call: TRBD1 (6 bases). The CDR3 spans 13 residues. Germline V CDR1 and CDR2: SGHTA, FQGNSA. Trimming cost V 5 bases and J 9 bases, with 14 bases left between them.

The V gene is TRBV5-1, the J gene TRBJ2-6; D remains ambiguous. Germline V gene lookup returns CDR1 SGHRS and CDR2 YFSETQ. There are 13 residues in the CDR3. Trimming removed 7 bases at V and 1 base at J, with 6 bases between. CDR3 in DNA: TGCGCCAGCGAAGATTCTGGGGCCAACGTCCTGACTTTC. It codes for CASEDSGANVLTF.

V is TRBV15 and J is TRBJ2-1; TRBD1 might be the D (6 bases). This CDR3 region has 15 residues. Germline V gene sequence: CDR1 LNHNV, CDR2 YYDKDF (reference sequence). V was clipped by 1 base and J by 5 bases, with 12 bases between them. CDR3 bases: TGTGCCACCAGCAGAGTTCAGGGGTCCAACAATGAGCAGTTCTTC. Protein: CATSRVQGSNNEQFF.